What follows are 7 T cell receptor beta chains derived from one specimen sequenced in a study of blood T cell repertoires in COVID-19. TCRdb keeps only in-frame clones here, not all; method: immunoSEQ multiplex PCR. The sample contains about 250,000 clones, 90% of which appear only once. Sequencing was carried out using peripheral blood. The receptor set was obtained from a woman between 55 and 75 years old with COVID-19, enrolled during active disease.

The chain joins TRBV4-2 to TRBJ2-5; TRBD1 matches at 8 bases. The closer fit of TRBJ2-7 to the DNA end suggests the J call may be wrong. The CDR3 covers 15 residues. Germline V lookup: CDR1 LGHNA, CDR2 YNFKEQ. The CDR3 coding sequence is TGTGCCAGCAGCCAAGTTGCGACAGGGGAATACGAGCAGTACTTC. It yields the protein CASSQVATGEYEQYF.

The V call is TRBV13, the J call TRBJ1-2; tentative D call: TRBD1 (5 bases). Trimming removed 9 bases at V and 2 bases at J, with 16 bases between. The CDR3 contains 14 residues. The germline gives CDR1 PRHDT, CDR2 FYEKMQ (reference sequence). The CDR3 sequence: CASNQGLRNYGYTF. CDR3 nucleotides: TGTGCCAGTAACCAGGGTTTGAGAAACTATGGCTACACCTTC.

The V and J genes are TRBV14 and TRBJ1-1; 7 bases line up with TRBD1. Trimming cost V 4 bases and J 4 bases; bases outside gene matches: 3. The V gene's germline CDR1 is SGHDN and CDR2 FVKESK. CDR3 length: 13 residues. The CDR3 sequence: CASSLQGSTEAFF. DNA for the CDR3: TGTGCCAGCAGCCTACAGGGGAGCACTGAAGCTTTCTTT.

The CDR3: CSASRASGGRPTDTQYF. For the CDR3, the DNA is TGCAGTGCTAGTCGGGCTAGCGGGGGGCGGCCCACAGATACGCAGTATTTT. The genes are TRBV20-1 and TRBJ2-3; 11 bases fit TRBD2. With V trimmed by 3 bases and J by 2 bases, 10 bases remained unmatched. The CDR3 consists of 17 residues. The V gene's germline CDR1 is DFQATT and CDR2 SNEGSKA (reference sequence).

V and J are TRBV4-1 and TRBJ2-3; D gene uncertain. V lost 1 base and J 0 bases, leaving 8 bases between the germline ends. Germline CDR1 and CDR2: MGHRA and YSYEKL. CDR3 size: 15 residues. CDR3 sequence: CASSQGAVSTDTQYF. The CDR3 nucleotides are TGCGCCAGCAGCCAAGGGGCAGTTAGCACAGATACGCAGTATTTT.

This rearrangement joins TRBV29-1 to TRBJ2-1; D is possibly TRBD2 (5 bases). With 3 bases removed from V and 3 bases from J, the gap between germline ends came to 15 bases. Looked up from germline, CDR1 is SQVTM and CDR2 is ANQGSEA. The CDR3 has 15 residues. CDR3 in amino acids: CSVDSASSFYNEQFF. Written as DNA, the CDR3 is TGCAGCGTTGATTCCGCTAGCTCCTTCTACAATGAGCAGTTCTTC.

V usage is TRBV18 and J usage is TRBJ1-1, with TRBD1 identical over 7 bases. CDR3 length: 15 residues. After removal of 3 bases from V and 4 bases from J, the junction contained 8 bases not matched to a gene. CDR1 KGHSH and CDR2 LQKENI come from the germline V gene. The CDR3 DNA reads TGTGCCAGCTCACCGATACGACAGGGTGGCACTGAAGCTTTCTTT. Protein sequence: CASSPIRQGGTEAFF.